Below are 19 T cell receptor beta chains sequenced from a single sample in a study of CD8 T cells in ankylosing spondylitis. TCRdb analysed the 5' RACE reads with MiXCR anew, one entry per CDR3 protein. Of roughly 230,000 distinct CDR3 sequences detected, less than 9.5% appear once; the ten largest clones hold 4.8%. The material sequenced was blood, either unsorted or a sorted T cell fraction (not recorded which). The receptors originated from a female donor with ankylosing spondylitis or in good health (not recorded which).

This clonotype has ten or more counts. The rearrangement links TRBV29-1 to TRBJ2-7; TRBD2 agrees at 9 bases. Germline V gene data show CDR1 as SQVTM and CDR2 as ANQGSEA. J gave up 6 bases and V 7 bases, and 4 bases lay outside the gene matches. The CDR3 extends over 11 amino acids. Here the CDR3 reads CSARRGGEQYF. The CDR3 DNA sequence: TGCAGCGCTAGGCGGGGGGGCGAGCAGTACTTC.

Comment on this clonotype: This may be a read error: a much more frequent sequence differs by one nucleotide. The V and J genes are TRBV2 and TRBJ1-3; D is uncertain. Germline lookup yields CDR1 SNHLY and CDR2 FYNNEI. Trimming left V 8 bases short and J 0 bases short, with 23 bases between. CDR3 length: 18 residues. The CDR3 nucleotides read TGTGCCAGCTGTTTTGTTTGGGGTCCTACCACCTCTGGAAACACCATATATTTT. It encodes CASCFVWGPTTSGNTIYF.

This clonotype appeared a few times. This clone may be a read error of a much larger clone one base away. V gene TRBV3-1 combines with J gene TRBJ2-6; D tentatively fits TRBD1 or TRBD2 (6 bases each). V was trimmed by 1 base and J by 12 bases, leaving 13 bases between them. Germline values: CDR1 LGHDT, CDR2 YNNKEL (reference sequence). There are 14 residues in the CDR3. CDR3 DNA: TGTGCCAGCAGCCAAGTAGGGGGGAGAGGCGTCCTGACTTTC. As protein: CASSQVGGRGVLTF.

This clonotype was seen at least ten times. This chain connects TRBV15 to TRBJ2-7; tentative D call: TRBD1 (6 bases). V shed 0 bases and J shed 3 bases, with 9 bases lying between them. From germline, CDR1 is LNHNV and CDR2 YYDKDF (reference sequence). This CDR3 region has 14 residues. CDR3: CATSREDSLYEQYF. Written as DNA, the CDR3 is TGTGCCACCAGCAGAGAGGACAGTCTCTACGAGCAGTACTTC.

This clonotype was counted ten times or more. The CDR3 region is CASSLIGTQETQYF. The CDR3 DNA follows: TGTGCCAGCAGTTTGATAGGGACCCAAGAGACCCAGTACTTC. The rearrangement joins TRBV28 to TRBJ2-5, with D possibly called TRBD1 or TRBD2 (5 bases each). CDR1 is MDHEN and CDR2 is SYDVKM in the germline V gene. Trimming left V 3 bases short and J 1 base short, with 9 bases between. The CDR3 consists of 14 residues.

This clonotype was picked up many times. CDR3 protein: CSVLGRVTDTQYF. For the CDR3, the DNA is TGCAGCGTTCTGGGCAGGGTCACAGATACGCAGTATTTT. The chain recombines TRBV29-1 with TRBJ2-3; D possibly corresponds to TRBD1 (5 bases). Looked up from germline, CDR1 is SQVTM and CDR2 is ANQGSEA. V was pared by 5 bases and J by 2 bases, with 11 bases between. CDR3 size: 13 residues.

This clonotype was observed a few times. The genes are TRBV30 and TRBJ2-2; 12 positions match TRBD2. The CDR3 spans 15 residues. V lost 5 bases and J lost 4; bases outside the gene matches: 5. Germline-derived CDR1 and CDR2 are GTSNPN and SVGIG (reference sequence). The CDR3 loop reads CAWGRTSGTTGELFF. As DNA, the CDR3 is TGTGCCTGGGGGAGGACTAGCGGGACCACCGGGGAGCTGTTTTTT.

Comment on this clonotype: A much larger clone differs from this one at a single base, so this may be a read error. The V call is TRBV10-2, the J call TRBJ2-2, with 10 bases fitting TRBD2. This CDR3 contains 14 residues. CDR1 and CDR2 from the germline V gene are WSHSY and SAAADI. Here the CDR3 DNA reads TGCGCCAGCACGCTAGCGGGAGCCCTGGGGGAGCGGTTTTTT. It codes for CASTLAGALGERFF.

This clonotype appeared a few times. J is TRBJ2-3 and V is TRBV27; 13 bases align to TRBD2. This CDR3 spans 16 amino acids. V was pared by 5 bases and J by 9 bases, with 11 bases of the junction left unmatched. Germline assignment: CDR1 MNHEY and CDR2 SMNVEV (reference sequence). The CDR3 loop reads CASSGGGTSGIWTQYF. For the CDR3, the DNA is TGTGCCAGCAGTGGTGGCGGGACTAGCGGGATATGGACGCAGTATTTT.

The table lists this clonotype with many counts. The chain is built from TRBV10-3 and TRBJ2-1, with D perhaps matching TRBD1 (5 bases). Germline CDR1 and CDR2: ENHRY and SYGVKD. The CDR3 spans 11 residues. Between the trimmed V and J ends, which lost 6 bases and 7 bases, there was a span of 7 bases. The CDR3 DNA reads TGTGCCATCAGCCAGGGAAATGAGCAGTTCTTC. Translating gives CAISQGNEQFF.

This clonotype was counted ten times or more. The chain joins TRBV3-1 to TRBJ2-1, with a possible D match to TRBD1 (5 bases). The CDR3 is made up of 15 amino acids. V was pared by 1 base and J by 4 bases, with 11 bases between. Germline CDR1 and CDR2: LGHDT and YNNKEL (reference sequence). As DNA, the CDR3 is TGTGCCAGCAGCCAAGGACAGCAGGCGTACAATGAGCAGTTCTTC. This gives the protein CASSQGQQAYNEQFF.

This clonotype was picked up one time. The chain employs TRBV15 and TRBJ2-5; D unresolved. The CDR3 runs to 10 residues. The germline CDR1 and CDR2 sequences are LNHNV and YYDKDF (reference sequence). Here the CDR3 DNA reads TGTCACATCTTGGGGGAGACCCAGTACTTC. Translating it yields CHILGETQYF. Supplemented by reference TRBV15 and TRBJ2-5, the full variable domain reads DAMVIQNPRYQVTQFGKPVTLSCSQTLNHNVMYWYQQKSSQAPKLLFHYYDKDFNNEADTPDNFQSRRPNTSFCFLDIRSPGLGDTAMYLCHILGETQYFGPGTRLLVL.

The sample holds many counts of this clonotype. This chain uses TRBV24-1 with TRBJ2-2; D tentatively reads TRBD1 or TRBD2 (6 bases each). Trimming cost V 7 bases and J 6 bases, with 17 bases left between them. The length of the CDR3 is 15 residues. Germline V CDR1 and CDR2: KGHDR, SFDVKD. In nucleotides, the CDR3 is TGTGCCACCAGACTCTTACATCGGGGGCCCGGGGAGCTGTTTTTT. Translating gives CATRLLHRGPGELFF.

This clonotype was seen many times. The CDR3: CAISESNRVNYGYTF. DNA for the CDR3: TGTGCCATCAGTGAGTCGAACAGGGTTAACTATGGCTACACCTTC. The gene calls are TRBV10-3 and TRBJ1-2; a weak D match, TRBD1 (6 bases). Between the trimmed V and J ends, which lost 0 bases and 1 base, there was a span of 9 bases. The germline V gene encodes CDR1 ENHRY and CDR2 SYGVKD. The CDR3 runs 15 residues.

This clonotype has ten or more counts. The V and J genes are TRBV20-1 and TRBJ2-7, with TRBD2 matching over 11 bases. CDR1 and CDR2 from the germline V gene are DFQATT and SNEGSKA (reference sequence). The CDR3 length is 14 residues. V lost 6 bases to trimming and J lost 1 base; unmatched junction nucleotides: 5. CDR3 loop: CSALAGAGSYEQYF. CDR3 DNA sequence: TGCAGTGCACTAGCGGGAGCAGGTTCCTACGAGCAGTACTTC.

This clonotype was seen many times. The chain combines TRBV30 with TRBJ1-5, with D possibly TRBD1 on 6 matching bases. Trimming took 1 base from V and 5 from J, leaving 9 bases between them. CDR3 length: 13 residues. The germline gives CDR1 GTSNPN, CDR2 SVGIG (reference sequence). The CDR3 nucleotides are TGTGCCTGGAGTGGCCAGGGGCATCAGCCCCAGCATTTT. It yields the protein CAWSGQGHQPQHF.

The table lists this clonotype with many counts. This sequence joins TRBV6-5 and TRBJ1-1, with no clear D. Per the germline V gene, CDR1 is MNHEY and CDR2 is SVGAGI. Trimming left V 2 bases short and J 1 base short, with 8 bases between. The CDR3 extends over 14 amino acids. CDR3 nucleotide sequence: TGTGCCAGCAGTTACCGGGCACAGAACACTGAAGCTTTCTTT. This codes for CASSYRAQNTEAFF.

The table lists this clonotype with a few counts. DNA of the CDR3: TGTGCCAGCAGCTTACTACTAGCGGGAGCTTCCTACAATGAGCAGTTCTTC. Its translation is CASSLLLAGASYNEQFF. V is TRBV7-2 and J is TRBJ2-1; the match to TRBD2 covers 11 bases. V was pared by 2 bases and J by 1 base, with 4 bases of the junction left unmatched. Germline CDR1 and CDR2: SGHTA and FQGNSA. The CDR3 spans 17 residues.

This clonotype was counted ten times or more. The chain uses TRBV6-5 and TRBJ2-1; the D is unclear. From germline, CDR1 is MNHEY and CDR2 SVGAGI. This CDR3 spans 14 amino acids. V was shortened by 5 bases and J by 11 bases, with 19 bases between the two germline ends. The CDR3: CASSARGEAIQQFF. CDR3 nucleotide sequence: TGTGCCAGCAGTGCTCGAGGCGAAGCGATACAGCAGTTCTTC.